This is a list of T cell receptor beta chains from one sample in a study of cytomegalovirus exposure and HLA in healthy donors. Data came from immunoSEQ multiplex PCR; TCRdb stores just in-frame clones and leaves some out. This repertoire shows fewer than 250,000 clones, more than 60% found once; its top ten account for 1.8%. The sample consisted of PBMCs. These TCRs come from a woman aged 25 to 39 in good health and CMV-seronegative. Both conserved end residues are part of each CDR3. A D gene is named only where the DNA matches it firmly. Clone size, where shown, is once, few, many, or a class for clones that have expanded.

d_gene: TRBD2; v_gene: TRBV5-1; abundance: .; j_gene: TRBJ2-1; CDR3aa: CASSLKGSGPTNYNEQFF; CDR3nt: TGCGCCAGCAGCTTGAAGGGTAGCGGGCCTACTAACTACAATGAGCAGTTCTTC
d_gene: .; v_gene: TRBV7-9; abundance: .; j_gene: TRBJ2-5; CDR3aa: CASSRTPWETQYF; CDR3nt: TGTGCCAGCAGCCGGACTCCCTGGGAGACCCAGTACTTC
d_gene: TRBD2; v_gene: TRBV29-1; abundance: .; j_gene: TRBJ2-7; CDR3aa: CSVAGEGTSGTYEQYF; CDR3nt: TGCAGCGTTGCGGGCGAAGGGACTAGCGGAACCTACGAGCAGTACTTC
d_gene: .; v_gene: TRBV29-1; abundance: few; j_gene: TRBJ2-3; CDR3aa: CSVDTGKDTQYF; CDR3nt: TGCAGCGTTGATACAGGGAAAGATACGCAGTATTTT
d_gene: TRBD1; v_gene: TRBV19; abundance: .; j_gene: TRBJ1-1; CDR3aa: CASSPLGQVVWTEAFF; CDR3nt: TGTGCCAGTAGTCCTCTGGGACAGGTGGTATGGACTGAAGCTTTCTTT
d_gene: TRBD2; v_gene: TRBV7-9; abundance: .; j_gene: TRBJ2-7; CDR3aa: CASSLTAGAGGAYEQYF; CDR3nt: TGTGCCAGCAGCTTAACTGCGGGAGCGGGAGGCGCCTACGAGCAGTACTTC
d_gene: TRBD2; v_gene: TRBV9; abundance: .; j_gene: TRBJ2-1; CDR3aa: CASSVVGTSSYNEQFF; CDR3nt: TGTGCCAGCAGCGTAGTAGGGACTAGCAGTTACAATGAGCAGTTCTTC
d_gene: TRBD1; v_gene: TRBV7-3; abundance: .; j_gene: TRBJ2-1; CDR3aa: CASSPQSPGTGAGEQFF; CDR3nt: TGTGCCAGCAGCCCACAAAGTCCCGGGACAGGGGCAGGTGAGCAGTTCTTC
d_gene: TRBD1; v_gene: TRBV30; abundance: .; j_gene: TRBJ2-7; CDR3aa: CAWRQGDYEQYF; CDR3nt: TGTGCCTGGAGACAGGGGGACTACGAGCAGTACTTC
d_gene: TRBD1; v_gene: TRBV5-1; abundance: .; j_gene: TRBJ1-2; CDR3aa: CASSLATQGIYGYTF; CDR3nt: TGCGCCAGCAGCTTGGCCACACAGGGGATATATGGCTACACCTTC
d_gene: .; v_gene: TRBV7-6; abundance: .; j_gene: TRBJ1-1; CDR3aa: CASSLAEDQGKNTEAFF; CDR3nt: TGTGCCAGCAGCTTAGCCGAAGACCAGGGAAAGAACACTGAAGCTTTCTTT
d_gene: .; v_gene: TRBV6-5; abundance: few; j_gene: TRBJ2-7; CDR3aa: CASSYRGAPYEQYF; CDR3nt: TGTGCCAGCAGTTACCGGGGGGCTCCCTACGAGCAGTACTTC
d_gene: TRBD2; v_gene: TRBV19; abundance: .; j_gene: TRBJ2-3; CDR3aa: CASASGGVKSQYF; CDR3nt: TGTGCCAGTGCTTCGGGGGGTGTGAAGTCACAGTATTTT
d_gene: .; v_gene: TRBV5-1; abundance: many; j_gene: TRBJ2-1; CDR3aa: CASSVDRYRTYNEQFF; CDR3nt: TGCGCCAGCAGCGTTGACAGGTATAGAACCTACAATGAGCAGTTCTTC
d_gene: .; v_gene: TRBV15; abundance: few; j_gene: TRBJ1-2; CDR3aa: CATSGGAVGYTF; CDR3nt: TGTGCCACCAGCGGCGGAGCGGTGGGCTACACCTTC
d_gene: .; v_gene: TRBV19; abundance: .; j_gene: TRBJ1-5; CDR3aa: CASSIGKGLGQPQHF; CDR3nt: TGTGCCAGTAGTATAGGGAAGGGGCTAGGACAGCCCCAGCATTTT
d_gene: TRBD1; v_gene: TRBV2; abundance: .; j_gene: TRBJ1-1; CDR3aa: CASIMTGTEAFF; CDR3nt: TGTGCCAGCATCATGACAGGGACTGAAGCTTTCTTT
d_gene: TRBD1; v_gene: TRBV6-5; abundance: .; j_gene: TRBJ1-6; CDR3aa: CASSYSDGTGNSPLHF; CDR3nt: TGTGCCAGCAGTTACTCGGATGGGACAGGAAATTCACCCCTCCACTTT
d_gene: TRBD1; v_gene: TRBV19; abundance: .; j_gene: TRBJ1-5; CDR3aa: CASSMRQGADNQPQHF; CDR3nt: TGTGCCAGTAGTATGAGGCAGGGGGCGGACAATCAGCCCCAGCATTTT
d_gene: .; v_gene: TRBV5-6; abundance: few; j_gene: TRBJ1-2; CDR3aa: CASRPDRLYGYTF; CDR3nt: TGTGCCAGCAGGCCTGACAGACTCTATGGCTACACCTTC
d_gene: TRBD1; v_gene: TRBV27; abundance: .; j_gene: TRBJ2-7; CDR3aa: CASSPLDRGYEQYF; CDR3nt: TGTGCCAGCAGTCCCCTTGACAGGGGCTACGAGCAGTACTTC
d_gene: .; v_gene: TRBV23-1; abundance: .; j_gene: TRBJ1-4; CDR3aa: CASSQTCQGFNEKLFF; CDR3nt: TGCGCCAGCAGTCAAACGTGCCAGGGGTTTAATGAAAAACTGTTTTTT
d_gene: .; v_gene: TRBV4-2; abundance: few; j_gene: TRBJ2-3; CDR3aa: CASSQETTDTQYF; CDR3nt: TGTGCCAGCAGCCAAGAAACAACAGATACGCAGTATTTT
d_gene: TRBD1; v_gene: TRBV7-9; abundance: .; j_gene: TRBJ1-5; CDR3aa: CASSELRDRGWQPQHF; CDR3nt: TGTGCCAGCAGCGAACTCAGGGACAGGGGATGGCAGCCCCAGCATTTT
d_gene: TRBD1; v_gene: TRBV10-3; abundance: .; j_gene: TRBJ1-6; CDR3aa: CATRQGAEINSPLHF; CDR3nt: TGTGCCACCCGACAGGGTGCTGAAATTAATTCACCCCTCCACTTT
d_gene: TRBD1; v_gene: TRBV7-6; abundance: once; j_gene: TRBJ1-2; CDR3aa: CASSPGQGNYGYTF; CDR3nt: TGTGCCAGTTCGCCGGGACAGGGGAACTATGGCTACACCTTC
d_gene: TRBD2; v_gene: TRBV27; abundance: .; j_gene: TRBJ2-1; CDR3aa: CASSLGLAGPFGYNEQFF; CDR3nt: TGTGCCAGCAGTTTAGGACTAGCGGGGCCCTTTGGGTACAATGAGCAGTTCTTC
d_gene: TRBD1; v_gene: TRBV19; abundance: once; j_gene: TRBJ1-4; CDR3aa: CASSSWDRDEKLFF; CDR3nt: TGTGCCAGTAGTTCCTGGGACAGGGATGAAAAACTGTTTTTT
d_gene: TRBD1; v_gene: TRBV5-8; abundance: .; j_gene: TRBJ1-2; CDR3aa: CASSLGQGSWGYTF; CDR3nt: TGTGCCAGCAGCTTGGGACAGGGCTCCTGGGGCTACACCTTC
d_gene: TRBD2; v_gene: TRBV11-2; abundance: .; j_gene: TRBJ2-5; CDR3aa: CASSLGASGVGETQYF; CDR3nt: TGTGCCAGCAGCTTAGGGGCTAGCGGAGTAGGGGAGACCCAGTACTTC
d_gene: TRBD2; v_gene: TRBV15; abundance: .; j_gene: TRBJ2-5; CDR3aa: CATRPGLAGEGETQYF; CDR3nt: TGTGCCACCAGGCCGGGACTAGCGGGAGAAGGGGAGACCCAGTACTTC
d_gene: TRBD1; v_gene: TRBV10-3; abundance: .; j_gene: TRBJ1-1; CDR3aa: CAIRGQGTNTEAFF; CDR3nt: TGTGCCATCAGAGGACAGGGAACGAACACTGAAGCTTTCTTT
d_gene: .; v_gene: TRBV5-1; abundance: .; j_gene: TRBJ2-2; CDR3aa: CATHEVPGDTGELFF; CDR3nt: TGCGCCACCCATGAGGTCCCGGGGGACACCGGGGAGCTGTTTTTT
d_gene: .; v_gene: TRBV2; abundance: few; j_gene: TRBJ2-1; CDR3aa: CASSGGNEQFF; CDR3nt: TGTGCCAGCAGTGGCGGCAATGAGCAGTTCTTC
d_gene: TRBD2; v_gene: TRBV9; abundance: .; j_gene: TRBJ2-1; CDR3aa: CASSVSGLAGGLGNEQFF; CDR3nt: TGTGCCAGCAGCGTATCGGGACTAGCGGGAGGGTTGGGGAATGAGCAGTTCTTC
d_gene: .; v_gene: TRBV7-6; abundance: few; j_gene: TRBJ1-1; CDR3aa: CASSLRLHRRVNTEAFF; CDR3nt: TGTGCCAGCAGCTTACGACTTCACCGGAGGGTGAACACTGAAGCTTTCTTT
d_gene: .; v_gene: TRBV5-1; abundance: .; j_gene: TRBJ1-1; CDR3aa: CASSLAAGRTEAFF; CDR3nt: TGCGCCAGCAGCCTTGCGGCAGGGCGAACAGAAGCTTTCTTT
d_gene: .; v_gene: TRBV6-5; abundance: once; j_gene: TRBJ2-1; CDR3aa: CASSQAGNVNEQFF; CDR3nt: TGTGCCAGCAGTCAAGCCGGGAACGTCAATGAGCAGTTCTTC
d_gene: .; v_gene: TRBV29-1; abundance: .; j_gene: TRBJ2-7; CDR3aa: CSVKEYLPPYEQYF; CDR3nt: TGCAGCGTAAAGGAGTATCTCCCCCCCTACGAGCAGTACTTC
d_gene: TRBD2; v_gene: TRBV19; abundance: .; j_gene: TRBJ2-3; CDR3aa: CASGNSGGVADTQYF; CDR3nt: TGTGCCAGTGGAAATAGCGGGGGCGTGGCAGATACGCAGTATTTT
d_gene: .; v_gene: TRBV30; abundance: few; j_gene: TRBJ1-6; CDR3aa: CAWSVQGNSPLHF; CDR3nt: TGTGCCTGGAGTGTACAGGGAAATTCACCCCTCCACTTT
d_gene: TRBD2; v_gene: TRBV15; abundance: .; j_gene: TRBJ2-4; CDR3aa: CATGRTSGGGNIQYF; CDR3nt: TGTGCCACCGGCAGGACTAGCGGGGGGGGAAACATTCAGTACTTC
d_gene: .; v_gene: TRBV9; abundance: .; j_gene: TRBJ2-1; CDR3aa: CASSATSGAYNEQFF; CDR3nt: TGTGCCAGCAGCGCAACATCGGGGGCCTACAATGAGCAGTTCTTC
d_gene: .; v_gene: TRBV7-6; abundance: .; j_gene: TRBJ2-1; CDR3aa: CASRKGAGPNEQFF; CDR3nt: TGTGCCAGCAGAAAGGGTGCGGGGCCCAATGAGCAGTTCTTC
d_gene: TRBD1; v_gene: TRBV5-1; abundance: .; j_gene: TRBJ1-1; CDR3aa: CASSLGTGRNTEAFF; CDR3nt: TGCGCCAGCAGCTTGGGGACAGGGAGGAACACTGAAGCTTTCTTT
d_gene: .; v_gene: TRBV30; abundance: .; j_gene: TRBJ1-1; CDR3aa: CAFRDINTEAFF; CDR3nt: TGTGCCTTCCGGGACATAAACACTGAAGCTTTCTTT
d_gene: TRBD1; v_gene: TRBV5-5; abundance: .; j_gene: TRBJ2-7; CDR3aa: CASSLVGTASYEQYF; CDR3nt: TGTGCCAGCAGCTTGGTGGGGACAGCCTCCTACGAGCAGTACTTC
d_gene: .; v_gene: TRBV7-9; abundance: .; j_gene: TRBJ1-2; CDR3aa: CASSTYDRYSDGYTF; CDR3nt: TGTGCCAGCAGCACCTACGACAGATATAGTGATGGCTACACCTTC
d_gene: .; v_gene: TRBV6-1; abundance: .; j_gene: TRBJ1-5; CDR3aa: CASSEGTANQPQHF; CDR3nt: TGTGCCAGCAGTGAAGGGACAGCTAATCAGCCCCAGCATTTT
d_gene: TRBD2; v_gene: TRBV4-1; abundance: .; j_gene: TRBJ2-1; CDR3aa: CASSLEGLAGGTYNEQFF; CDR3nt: TGCGCCAGCAGCCTAGAGGGACTAGCGGGAGGGACCTACAATGAGCAGTTCTTC
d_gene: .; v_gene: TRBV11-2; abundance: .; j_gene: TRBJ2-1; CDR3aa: CASSWGRDTPYNEQFF; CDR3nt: TGTGCCAGCAGCTGGGGACGGGACACACCATACAATGAGCAGTTCTTC
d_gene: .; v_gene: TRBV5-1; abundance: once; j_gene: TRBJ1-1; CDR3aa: CASSFSLAGENTEAFF; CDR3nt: TGCGCCAGCAGCTTTTCTTTGGCGGGAGAGAACACTGAAGCTTTCTTT
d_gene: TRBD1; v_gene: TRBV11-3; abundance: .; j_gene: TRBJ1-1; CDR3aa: CASSFPGGATPFF; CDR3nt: TGTGCCAGCAGCTTCCCAGGGGGCGCGACCCCTTTCTTT
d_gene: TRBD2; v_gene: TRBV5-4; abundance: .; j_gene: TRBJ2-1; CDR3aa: CASSPGGDNEQFF; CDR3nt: TGTGCCAGCAGCCCGGGGGGGGACAATGAGCAGTTCTTC
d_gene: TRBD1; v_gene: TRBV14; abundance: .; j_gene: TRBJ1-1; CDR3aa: CASSQGQGTGHRRTEAFF; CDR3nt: TGTGCCAGCAGCCAAGGACAAGGGACAGGGCACCGGAGGACTGAAGCTTTCTTT